The 4 T cell receptor beta chains reported below all come from one sample, sequenced in a study of regulatory T cells in long-lasting Graves disease. Noted time point: persistent/refractory GD, antithyroid drugs over 5 years with positive TRAb. PBMCs were the source of the RNA used for TCR sequencing. Arm-PCR with iRepertoire HTBI primers amplified the CDR3 regions for these TCR beta libraries. TCRdb passed the multiplex PCR reads through MiXCR, listing each CDR3 protein once. The table includes hundreds of thousands of distinct CDR3 sequences, about 20% detected once. Material: peripheral blood mononuclear cells (PBMCs), obtained when the disease was refractory, from a patient treated with antithyroid drugs. The receptors stem from a female donor with Graves disease.

At least ten counts were recorded for this clonotype. This sequence joins TRBV28 and TRBJ2-7; D remains ambiguous. V gave up 2 bases and J gave up 5 bases, with 13 bases separating them. Germline assignment: CDR1 MDHEN and CDR2 SYDVKM. The length of the CDR3 is 14 residues. The DNA for the CDR3 is TGTGCCAGCAGTTTAACCGCCACCATCCACGAGCAGTACTTC. Translating it yields CASSLTATIHEQYF.

Notes on this clonotype: A much larger clonotype is one base distant, so this may be a read error. The J gene is TRBJ2-7, the V gene TRBV30; D uncertain. V lost 2 bases and J lost 12, with 14 bases in between. Germline V lookup: CDR1 GTSNPN, CDR2 SVGIG (reference sequence). The CDR3 covers 11 residues. The CDR3 reads CAWSLLGTTYF. As DNA, the CDR3 is TGTGCCTGGAGTCTTCTGGGCACTACGTACTTC.

This clonotype has only a few counts. The rearrangement links TRBV7-3 to TRBJ2-2; D gene ambiguous. The ends were cut back, 1 base at V and 1 base at J, with 7 bases in the middle. Germline assignment: CDR1 SGHTA and CDR2 FQGTGA. This CDR3 is built from 15 residues. CDR3 bases: TGTGCCAGCAGCTTAATGGGCGGGAACACCGGGGAGCTGTTTTTT. It codes for CASSLMGGNTGELFF. The whole variable domain, remainder taken from reference TRBV7-3 and TRBJ2-2, is GAGVSQTPSNKVTEKGKYVELRCDPISGHTALYWYRQSLGQGPEFLIYFQGTGAADDSGLPNDRFFAVRPEGSVSTLKIQRTERGDSAVYLCASSLMGGNTGELFFGEGSRLTVL.

The rearrangement joins TRBV5-1 to TRBJ2-2; D is ambiguous. CDR1 and CDR2 from the germline V gene are SGHRS and YFSETQ. Trimming took off 1 base at V and 6 bases at J, with 4 bases between the two ends. This CDR3 has 12 amino acids. The CDR3 DNA sequence: TGCGCCAGCAGCTTGCCGCCCGGGGAGCTGTTTTTT. This gives the protein CASSLPPGELFF. The full variable domain, in which reference TRBV5-1 and TRBJ2-2 provide the parts outside the CDR3, is KAGVTQTPRYLIKTRGQQVTLSCSPISGHRSVSWYQQTPGQGLQFLFEYFSETQRNKGNFPGRFSGRQFSNSRSEMNVSTLELGDSALYLCASSLPPGELFFGEGSRLTVL.